The present T cell receptor beta chain was sequenced within a study of shared clonotypes between healthy human individuals. Generated by immunoSEQ multiplex PCR, the TCRdb table keeps only in-frame clones and is missing some. The sample carries 2 million to 3 million clones, approximately 94% recorded once. CDR3 length equals 12 residues. The V gene lost 10 bases and the J gene lost 0 bases, with 10 bases spanning the gap. Germline V gene sequence: CDR1 ENHRY, CDR2 SYGVKD. The chain carries TRBV10-3 and TRBJ2-7; the D call may be TRBD1 or TRBD2 (5 bases each). Source material: naive CD4+ T cells from PBMCs. The subset was: CD45RA+ positively selected. The sequence derives from a young man in good health. Some clones in this sample may be carry-over from other donors' samples. Written as DNA, the CDR3 is TGTGCCACCGCAGGGAGCTCCTACGAGCAGTACTTC. It yields the protein CATAGSSYEQYF.